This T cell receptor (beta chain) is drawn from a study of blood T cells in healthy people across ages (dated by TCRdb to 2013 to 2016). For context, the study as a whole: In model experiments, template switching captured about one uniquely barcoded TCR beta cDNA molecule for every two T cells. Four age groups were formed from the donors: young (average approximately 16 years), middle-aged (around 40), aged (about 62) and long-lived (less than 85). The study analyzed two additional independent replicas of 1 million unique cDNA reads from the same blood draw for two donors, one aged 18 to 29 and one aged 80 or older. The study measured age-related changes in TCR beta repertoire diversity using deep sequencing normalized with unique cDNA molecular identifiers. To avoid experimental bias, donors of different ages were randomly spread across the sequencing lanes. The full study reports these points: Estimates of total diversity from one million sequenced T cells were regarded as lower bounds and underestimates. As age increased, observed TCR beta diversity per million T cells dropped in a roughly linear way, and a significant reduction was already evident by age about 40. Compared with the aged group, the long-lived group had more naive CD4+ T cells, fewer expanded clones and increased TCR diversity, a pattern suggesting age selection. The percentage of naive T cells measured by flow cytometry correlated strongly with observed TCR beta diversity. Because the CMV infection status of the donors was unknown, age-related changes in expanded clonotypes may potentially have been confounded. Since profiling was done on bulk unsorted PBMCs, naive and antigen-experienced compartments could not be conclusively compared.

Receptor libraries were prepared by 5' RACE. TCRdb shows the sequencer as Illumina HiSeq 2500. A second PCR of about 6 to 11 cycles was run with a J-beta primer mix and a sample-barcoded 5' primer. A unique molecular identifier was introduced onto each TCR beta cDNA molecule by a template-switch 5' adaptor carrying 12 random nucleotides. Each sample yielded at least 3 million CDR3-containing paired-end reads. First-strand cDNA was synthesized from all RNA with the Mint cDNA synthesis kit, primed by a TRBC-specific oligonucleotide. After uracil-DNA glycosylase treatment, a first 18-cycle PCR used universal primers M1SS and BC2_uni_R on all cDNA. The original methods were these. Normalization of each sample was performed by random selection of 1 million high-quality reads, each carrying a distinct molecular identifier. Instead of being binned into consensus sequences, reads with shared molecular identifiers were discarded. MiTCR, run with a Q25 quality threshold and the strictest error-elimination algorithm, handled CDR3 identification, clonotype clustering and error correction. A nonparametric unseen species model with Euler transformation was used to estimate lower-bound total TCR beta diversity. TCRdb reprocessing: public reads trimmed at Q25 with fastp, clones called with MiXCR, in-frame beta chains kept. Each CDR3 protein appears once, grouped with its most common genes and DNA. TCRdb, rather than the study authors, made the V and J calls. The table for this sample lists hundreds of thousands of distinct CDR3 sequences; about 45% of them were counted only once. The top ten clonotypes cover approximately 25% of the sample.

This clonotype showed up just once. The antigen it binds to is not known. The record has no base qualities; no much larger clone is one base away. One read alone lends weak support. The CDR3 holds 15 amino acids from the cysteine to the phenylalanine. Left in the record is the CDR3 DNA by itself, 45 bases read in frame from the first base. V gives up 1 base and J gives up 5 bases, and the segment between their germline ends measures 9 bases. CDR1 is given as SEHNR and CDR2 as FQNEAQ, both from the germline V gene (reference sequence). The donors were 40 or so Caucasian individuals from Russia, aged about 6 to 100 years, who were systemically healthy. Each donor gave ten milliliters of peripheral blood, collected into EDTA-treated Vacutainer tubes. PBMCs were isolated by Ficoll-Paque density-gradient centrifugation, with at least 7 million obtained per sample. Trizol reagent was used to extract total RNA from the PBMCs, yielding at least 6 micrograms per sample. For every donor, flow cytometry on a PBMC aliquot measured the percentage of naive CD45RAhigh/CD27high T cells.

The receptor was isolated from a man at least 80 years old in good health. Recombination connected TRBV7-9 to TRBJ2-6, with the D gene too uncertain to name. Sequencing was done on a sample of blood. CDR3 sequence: CASSLDRARANVLTF. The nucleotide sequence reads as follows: TGTGCCAGCAGCTTAGACCGGGCTAGGGCCAACGTCCTGACTTTC. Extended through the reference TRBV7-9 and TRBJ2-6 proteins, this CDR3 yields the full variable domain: DTGVSQNPRHKITKRGQNVTFRCDPISEHNRLYWYRQTLGQGPEFLTYFQNEAQLEKSRLLSDRFSAERPKGSFSTLEIQRTEQGDSAMYLCASSLDRARANVLTFGAGSRLTVL.